This T cell receptor (beta chain) was captured by sequencing in a study of T cell repertoires in cytomegalovirus infection. The study's findings and limits: CMV-specific TCR beta clonotypes restricted by HLA-C dominated the ex vivo response.

TCRdb analysed the reads with MiXCR anew, one entry per CDR3 protein. The table shows around 570,000 distinct CDR3 sequences, with about 39% occurring only once. This clonotype came up many times. Antigen: not known. Germline V lookup: CDR1 SGHTA, CDR2 FQGNSA. V lost 4 bases and J 4 bases, leaving 11 bases between the germline ends. The CDR3 has 14 amino acids. The source was cultured PBMCs, collected from culture after CMV antigen stimulation. The chain carries TRBV7-2 and TRBJ2-1, with D unresolved. The receptor was isolated from a human donor in good health (CMV status not recorded). Some clones in this sample may be carry-over from other donors' samples. CDR3 DNA: TGTGCCAGCAGCTCCTACGGAGCTTACAATGAGCAGTTCTTC. The encoded protein is CASSSYGAYNEQFF.